Listed below are T cell receptor beta chains from one sample, sequenced in a study of shared T cell receptors in the human thymus. Produced via immunoSEQ multiplex PCR; TCRdb's table is partial and in-frame only. The top ten hold around 0.018% of the sample, which has hundreds of thousands of clones, approximately 95% seen once. Sequencing was done on a sample of thymocytes. These receptors originate from a human donor. Both conserved end residues are part of each CDR3. A D gene is named only where the DNA matches it firmly. Clone size is shown for a subset of rows, as once, few, many or a class of expanded clone.

V gene	CDR3 length	D gene	clone size	J gene	CDR3 protein	CDR3 DNA
TRBV7-3	16	TRBD2	NA	TRBJ2-3	CASSPRGAGPTDTQYF	TGTGCCAGCAGCCCCCGGGGAGCGGGACCCACAGATACGCAGTATTTT
TRBV7-2	15	TRBD2	NA	TRBJ2-7	CASSLKREGRYEQYF	TGTGCCAGCAGCTTAAAGCGGGAGGGCCGGTACGAGCAGTACTTC
TRBV7-2	18	TRBD2	NA	TRBJ2-1	CASSLLNRTSGEGNEQFF	TGTGCCAGCAGCTTACTGAACCGGACTAGCGGAGAGGGTAATGAGCAGTTCTTC
TRBV10-3	13	TRBD2	NA	TRBJ2-1	CAAGGRASDEQFF	TGTGCCGCGGGCGGGAGGGCCTCGGATGAGCAGTTCTTC
TRBV15	18	NA	NA	TRBJ2-1	CATSRERHPVSSYNEQFF	TGTGCCACCAGCAGAGAACGGCATCCGGTGAGCTCCTACAATGAGCAGTTCTTC
TRBV11-2	13	NA	NA	TRBJ2-2	CASRKLGPGELFF	TGTGCCAGCAGAAAACTAGGCCCCGGGGAGCTGTTTTTT
TRBV12-5	18	NA	NA	TRBJ2-3	CASGLVTKGGPGTDTQYF	TGTGCTAGTGGTTTGGTAACTAAGGGTGGACCCGGCACAGATACGCAGTATTTT
TRBV19	14	NA	NA	TRBJ2-3	CASSMYIRRDTQYF	TGTGCCAGTAGTATGTATATCCGGAGGGATACGCAGTATTTT
TRBV19	15	TRBD2	NA	TRBJ2-7	CASSSGLAGIYEQYF	TGTGCCAGTAGTTCGGGACTAGCGGGTATTTACGAGCAGTACTTC
TRBV18	16	NA	NA	TRBJ1-1	CASSPKQAGENTEAFF	TGTGCCAGCTCACCGAAACAGGCCGGTGAGAACACTGAAGCTTTCTTT
TRBV6-4	15	NA	once	TRBJ2-3	CASSRGSLRTDTQYF	TGTGCCAGCAGTCGGGGGTCACTACGCACAGATACGCAGTATTTT
TRBV10-1	14	NA	NA	TRBJ2-7	CASREFGQPYEQYF	TGCGCCAGCAGGGAGTTTGGACAGCCCTACGAGCAGTACTTC
TRBV18	12	NA	NA	TRBJ2-3	CASSPSTDTQYF	TGTGCCAGCTCACCAAGCACAGATACGCAGTATTTT
TRBV19	16	NA	once	TRBJ1-5	CASSIDLATSNQPQHF	TGTGCCAGTAGTATAGATCTGGCGACTAGCAATCAGCCCCAGCATTTT
TRBV11-2	15	NA	NA	TRBJ2-7	CASSQQRGNSYEQYF	TGTGCCAGCAGTCAACAAAGGGGGAACTCCTACGAGCAGTACTTC
TRBV23-1	14	TRBD2	NA	TRBJ2-1	CASSGTSGIYEQFF	TGCGCCAGCAGCGGGACTAGCGGGATCTATGAGCAGTTCTTC
TRBV25-1	17	NA	NA	TRBJ1-3	CASSECKGDPRRNTIYF	TGTGCCAGCAGTGAATGTAAGGGGGACCCACGGAGAAACACCATATATTTT
TRBV6-1	17	TRBD2	NA	TRBJ2-3	CASSGEGASGSSDTQYF	TGTGCCAGCAGTGGGGAAGGGGCTAGCGGGAGCTCCGATACGCAGTATTTT
TRBV11-2	17	TRBD2	NA	TRBJ2-1	CASSLVTSVSSYNEQFF	TGTGCCAGCAGCTTAGTTACTAGCGTGAGCTCCTACAATGAGCAGTTCTTC
TRBV7-2	18	TRBD2	NA	TRBJ2-3	CASSLEGLSGRFPDTQYF	TGTGCCAGCAGCTTAGAAGGCTTGAGCGGGAGATTCCCAGATACGCAGTATTTT
TRBV30	12	NA	NA	TRBJ1-4	CAWRSRSEKLFF	TGTGCCTGGAGGTCCCGATCGGAAAAACTGTTTTTT
TRBV5-1	15	NA	NA	TRBJ1-4	CASSLSSLSSEKLFF	TGCGCCAGCAGCTTGAGTTCCCTGAGTAGTGAAAAACTGTTTTTT
TRBV21-1	15	NA	NA	TRBJ2-1	CASSKETGGPNEQFF	TGTGCCAGCAGCAAAGAGACAGGGGGCCCCAATGAGCAGTTCTTC
TRBV6-5	15	NA	once	TRBJ1-2	CASSYPTAGNYGYTF	TGTGCCAGCAGTTACCCCACGGCGGGTAACTATGGCTACACCTTC
TRBV11-2	15	TRBD2	NA	TRBJ2-1	CASSTPTSPCDEQFF	TGTGCCAGCAGCACACCGACTAGCCCTTGCGATGAGCAGTTCTTC
TRBV25-1	17	NA	NA	TRBJ2-7	CASSEIMSWPFGYEQYF	TGTGCCAGCAGTGAAATTATGTCCTGGCCGTTCGGGTACGAGCAGTACTTC